Listed below are T cell receptor beta chains from one sample, sequenced in a study of T cell responses to AZD1222 COVID-19 vaccine. Sequencing used immunoSEQ multiplex PCR; TCRdb keeps in-frame clones, though not all of them. The sample has tens of thousands of clones; about four fifths are singletons. The sequences come from peripheral blood, collected 28 days after the second AZD1222 dose. These TCRs come from an adult who received the AZD1222 COVID-19 vaccine. Both conserved end residues are part of each CDR3. A D gene is named only where the DNA matches it firmly. Size tells how often a clone was seen (once, few, many) or the class of an expanded clone, and some rows leave it out.

V,length,J,D,size,DNA,CDR3
TRBV13,12,TRBJ1-6,NA,NA,TGTGCCAGCAGCTTGTTTAATTCACCCCTCCACTTT,CASSLFNSPLHF
TRBV19,14,TRBJ1-1,TRBD1,NA,TGTGCCAGTACCCTAGACAGGGGAAACACTGAAGCTTTCTTT,CASTLDRGNTEAFF
TRBV6-2/TRBV6-3,11,TRBJ1-1,NA,NA,TGTGCCAGCAGTGGGACTGTGGCAGCTTTCTTT,CASSGTVAAFF
TRBV28,14,TRBJ2-7,TRBD1,once,TGTGCCAGCTCCCCGGGACAGGGGATTTTGGGGCAGTACTTC,CASSPGQGILGQYF
TRBV3-1/TRBV3-2,17,TRBJ2-6,TRBD2,NA,TGTGCCAGCAGCCCGCTACTAGCGGGGGCTGGGGCCAACGTCCTGACTTTC,CASSPLLAGAGANVLTF
TRBV28,15,TRBJ1-2,TRBD1,NA,TGTGCCAGCAGTGCAAGGGGGCGAAGAACGCATGGCTACACCTTC,CASSARGRRTHGYTF
TRBV6-1,15,TRBJ2-7,TRBD1,NA,TGTGCCAGCAGTGAAGGAACAGGGGGAACCTACGAGCAGTACTTC,CASSEGTGGTYEQYF
TRBV9,21,TRBJ1-6,NA,NA,TGTGCCAGCAGCGTAGAACCGGGGACCGGACATAGGAGCTCCTATAATTCACCCCTCCACTTT,CASSVEPGTGHRSSYNSPLHF
TRBV3-1/TRBV3-2,15,TRBJ2-3,NA,once,TGTGCCAGCAGCTCCCGGACAGTGAACACAGATACGCAGTATTTT,CASSSRTVNTDTQYF
TRBV3-1/TRBV3-2,13,TRBJ2-7,NA,NA,TGTGCCAGCAGCAAGATAGGGGGAGACGAGCAGTACTTC,CASSKIGGDEQYF
TRBV4-1,16,TRBJ1-1,TRBD1,NA,TGCGCCAGCAGCCAAGGCGGGACAGGGGGCTTCACTGAAGCTTTCTTT,CASSQGGTGGFTEAFF
TRBV6-5,11,TRBJ2-7,TRBD1,NA,TGTGCCAGCAGACAGGGGGGCGAGCAGTACTTC,CASRQGGEQYF
TRBV5-1,13,TRBJ2-7,NA,NA,TGCGCCAGCAGCGTACAGGGCTCCTACGAGCAGTACTTC,CASSVQGSYEQYF
TRBV7-2,13,TRBJ1-2,NA,NA,TGTGCCAGCAGCTCCGCCGGGGTAGCGGCCTACACCTTC,CASSSAGVAAYTF
TRBV30,15,TRBJ1-1,TRBD1,NA,TGTGCCTGGAAGGGCCCGGGGACAGGTAATACTGAAGCTTTCTTT,CAWKGPGTGNTEAFF
TRBV9,13,TRBJ2-5,TRBD1,once,TGTGCCAGCAGCAAGAACAGGGGAGAGACCCAGTACTTC,CASSKNRGETQYF
TRBV14,13,TRBJ1-2,NA,NA,TGTGCCAGCAGCCAAGACTTCGGCTATGGCTACACCTTC,CASSQDFGYGYTF
TRBV5-1,14,TRBJ2-7,NA,few,TGCGCCAGCAGCAAAGAGACAGGTTCTTACGAGCAGTACTTC,CASSKETGSYEQYF
TRBV3-1/TRBV3-2,17,TRBJ1-6,NA,NA,TGTGCCAGCAGCCAAGACGCCGAGGTGGCAGGGAAGTCACCCCTCCACTTT,CASSQDAEVAGKSPLHF
TRBV28,15,TRBJ2-5,TRBD1,few,TGTGCCAGCAGTCCCTCGACAGGGGGCGGTGAGACCCAGTACTTC,CASSPSTGGGETQYF
TRBV6-1,16,TRBJ2-7,NA,NA,TGTGCCAGCAGTGAATCGTGGCGCGGGGCCACCTACGAGCAGTACTTC,CASSESWRGATYEQYF
TRBV11-2,14,TRBJ2-5,TRBD2,NA,TGTGCCAGCAGCTCGGGACTAGCTGGAGAGACCCAGTACTTC,CASSSGLAGETQYF
TRBV4-3,15,TRBJ1-2,NA,NA,TGCGCCAGCAGCCAAGTCCCTTCGGGGGAGGGCGGCTACACCTTC,CASSQVPSGEGGYTF
TRBV12-3/TRBV12-4,13,TRBJ2-2,NA,once,TGTGCCAGCACCCGGGGGAACACCGGGGAGCTGTTTTTT,CASTRGNTGELFF
TRBV5-5,16,TRBJ2-7,NA,NA,TGTGCCAGCAGCTTGGATGGGGGGGCTGGGACCTACGAGCAGTACTTC,CASSLDGGAGTYEQYF
TRBV25-1,16,TRBJ1-2,TRBD1,NA,TGTGCCAGCAGTGAAGGGACCAGGGGGACAGCGGTCGGCTACACCTTC,CASSEGTRGTAVGYTF
TRBV6-2/TRBV6-3,16,TRBJ2-3,TRBD2,NA,TGTGCCAGCAGCCCTAGCGGGGGCCGCCGCACAGATACGCAGTATTTT,CASSPSGGRRTDTQYF
TRBV9,16,TRBJ1-1,TRBD1,once,TGTGCCAGCAGCGCGAACTACAGGGGGAGAAGGACTGAAGCTTTCTTT,CASSANYRGRRTEAFF
TRBV11-3,17,TRBJ2-1,NA,NA,TGTGCCAGCAGCTTAGGCAAAACAGGGCCCAAAGACAGTGAGCAGTTCTTC,CASSLGKTGPKDSEQFF
TRBV6-2/TRBV6-3,12,TRBJ2-7,NA,NA,TGTGCCAGCAGTTACCCAGCCGACGAGCAGTACTTC,CASSYPADEQYF
TRBV7-9,13,TRBJ2-5,NA,NA,TGTGCCAGCAGCTTAGGGGGCGGAGAGACCCAGTACTTC,CASSLGGGETQYF
TRBV6-5,15,TRBJ2-5,NA,NA,TGTGCCAGCAGTTACTCGAATTCGGTTAGAGAGACCCAGTACTTC,CASSYSNSVRETQYF
TRBV12-3/TRBV12-4,13,TRBJ1-2,TRBD1,once,TGTGCCAGCAGTGAACAGGGGTCCTATGGCTACACCTTC,CASSEQGSYGYTF
TRBV10-3,14,TRBJ2-1,TRBD2,NA,TGTGCCATCAGTGAGTCTTCCGGGACTAGCGAGCAGTTCTTC,CAISESSGTSEQFF
TRBV4-1,15,TRBJ1-4,NA,NA,TGCGCCAGCAGCCAGACCGACAGGACTAATGAAAAACTGTTTTTT,CASSQTDRTNEKLFF
TRBV11-1,13,TRBJ1-2,NA,NA,TGTGCCAGCAGCTTAGGGGAGTACTATGGCTACACCTTC,CASSLGEYYGYTF
TRBV24-1,14,TRBJ1-2,NA,NA,TGTGCCACCAGTGATTCGGCAGGACTCTATGGCTACACCTTC,CATSDSAGLYGYTF